The 8 T cell receptor beta chains given below trace back to one sample, sequenced in a study of Graves' ophthalmopathy and Graves' hyperthyroidism. TCR beta CDR3 amplification used RNA transcripts. HTBI-primed RT-PCR formed the first round, and a multiplex PCR formed the second. TCRdb used MiXCR to reprocess the multiplex PCR reads, holding one entry per CDR3 protein. The sample lists about 590,000 distinct CDR3 sequences; under 40% were seen once. The sequencing sample was made of peripheral blood or thyroid tissue (not recorded which). The receptors shown here come from an adult man with Graves' hyperthyroidism.

Only a few counts were recorded for this clonotype. The chain uses TRBV18 and TRBJ2-5; maybe TRBD1 (6 bases). CDR1 is KGHSH, CDR2 LQKENI, per germline. Between the trimmed V and J ends, which lost 4 bases and 2 bases, there was a span of 14 bases. The CDR3 is 15 amino acids. CDR3 sequence: CASSLLWTEQETQYF. The DNA for the CDR3 is TGTGCCAGCTCACTTCTATGGACAGAACAAGAGACCCAGTACTTC.

This clonotype was observed at least ten times. The genes are TRBV6-1 and TRBJ1-5, with 7 bases lining up with TRBD1. Trimming took 2 bases from V and 2 from J; bases not matched to a gene: 6. The CDR3 is 16 amino acids. Germline V lookup: CDR1 MNHNS, CDR2 SASEGT. The DNA of the CDR3 is TGTGCCAGCAGTGAATGGCGAGGGACAGGCAATCAGCCCCAGCATTTT. Encoded protein: CASSEWRGTGNQPQHF.

This clonotype was counted at least ten times. V usage is TRBV19 and J usage is TRBJ1-5; TRBD1 is a possible D gene (5 bases). This CDR3 region has 14 residues. Trimming shortened V by 1 base and J by 12 bases, and 16 bases separated the two germline ends. CDR1 LNHDA and CDR2 SQIVND come from the germline V gene (reference sequence). The CDR3 loop reads CASSIAQGQDGQHF. CDR3 DNA: TGTGCCAGTAGTATAGCTCAGGGCCAGGACGGCCAGCATTTT.

This clonotype was detected only a few times. The chain uses TRBV10-3 and TRBJ2-7, with 10 nucleotides matching TRBD1. The better agreement between TRBJ2-1 and the DNA end casts doubt on the J call. Germline V gene data show CDR1 as ENHRY and CDR2 as SYGVKD. This CDR3 region has 14 residues. The CDR3 spells CAISGDRGMGEQFF. Written as DNA, the CDR3 is TGTGCCATCAGTGGGGACAGGGGTATGGGTGAGCAGTTCTTC.

The chain links TRBV7-8 to TRBJ2-7; D is unresolved. The tail of the sequence fits TRBJ2-1 better, so the J call may be wrong. The CDR3 extends over 15 amino acids. Germline V CDR1 and CDR2: SGHVS, FQNEAQ. Here the CDR3 DNA reads TGTGCCAGCAGCGTTGTTGGGTCTAGCTACAATGAGCAGTTCTTC. The encoded protein is CASSVVGSSYNEQFF.

This clonotype was counted ten times or more. The chain couples TRBV4-1 to TRBJ1-2; D unresolved. Germline V lookup: CDR1 MGHRA, CDR2 YSYEKL. Trimming left V 0 bases short and J 4 bases short, with 9 bases between. The CDR3 runs to 14 residues. CDR3 residues: CASSQDYTTYGYTF. In DNA form, the CDR3 reads TGCGCCAGCAGCCAAGATTACACTACCTATGGCTACACCTTC.

Notes on this clonotype: This could be a read error, since a much larger clone is one nucleotide away. The CDR3 DNA sequence: TGTGCCAGCAGCGTGGGGGTGGACACCGGGGGGCTGTTTTTT. It specifies CASSVGVDTGGLFF. This chain uses TRBV9 with TRBJ2-2, with TRBD2 as a possible D gene (6 bases). CDR1 is SGDLS, CDR2 YYNGEE, per germline. This CDR3 has 14 amino acids.

This clonotype was seen more than once but under ten times. V is TRBV10-3 and J is TRBJ2-3; 9 positions agree with TRBD2. CDR1 and CDR2 (germline): ENHRY, SYGVKD. V lost 2 bases and J lost 1; bases outside the gene matches: 4. The CDR3 consists of 16 residues. CDR3 sequence reads: CAISETGLARTDTQYF. The DNA for the CDR3 is TGTGCCATCAGTGAGACCGGACTAGCGCGCACAGATACGCAGTATTTT.